What follows are 6 T cell receptor beta chains derived from one specimen sequenced in a study of T cells after yellow fever vaccination. Using its own MiXCR run on the 5' RACE reads, TCRdb lists one record per CDR3 protein. The sample records some 120,000 distinct CDR3 sequences, roughly 15% being singletons. The specimen was CD8+ T cells sorted from PBMCs, collected 5 days after the yellow fever booster vaccination. The receptor source for this set is a man between 18 and 29 years old who received the YFV17D yellow fever vaccine.

The V and J genes are TRBV15 and TRBJ1-5; no clear D. Trimming removed 1 base from V and 7 bases from J, with 17 bases in between. The CDR3 consists of 16 residues. Germline V gene data show CDR1 as LNHNV and CDR2 as YYDKDF (reference sequence). Here the CDR3 DNA reads TGTGCCACCAGCAGAGGGGTGGCGGCCGTCAGGCAGCCCCAGCATTTT. This encodes CATSRGVAAVRQPQHF.

The CDR3 loop reads CASSPGQWSSGANVLTF. The DNA of the CDR3 is TGTGCCAGCAGTCCCGGACAGTGGAGCTCTGGGGCCAACGTCCTGACTTTC. This chain connects TRBV27 to TRBJ2-6, with D perhaps TRBD1 (6 bases). Germline V gives CDR1 MNHEY, CDR2 SMNVEV (reference sequence). Trimming pared 5 bases from V and 0 bases from J, leaving 14 bases between. The CDR3 extends over 17 amino acids.

Only a few counts were recorded for this clonotype. The V gene is TRBV7-9, the J gene TRBJ1-2; TRBD1 might be the D (5 bases). Germline CDR1 SEHNR, CDR2 FQNEAQ (reference sequence). There are 14 residues in the CDR3. V dropped 1 base and J dropped 3 bases, with 9 bases sitting between them. The CDR3 here is CASSLEGAYYGYTF. The CDR3 bases are TGTGCCAGCAGCTTAGAAGGGGCGTACTATGGCTACACCTTC.

This clonotype was seen only a few times. V gene TRBV20-1 combines with J gene TRBJ1-4, with D maybe TRBD1 (6 bases). V lost 0 bases and J lost 8, with 13 bases in between. Germline assignment: CDR1 DFQATT and CDR2 SNEGSKA (reference sequence). CDR3 length: 14 residues. The CDR3: CSARDVIRGEKLFF. The CDR3 DNA reads TGCAGTGCTAGAGATGTGATCAGGGGCGAAAAACTGTTTTTT.

This clonotype was seen a handful of times. The chain couples TRBV12-3 or TRBV12-4 to TRBJ2-1; 8 bases map to TRBD2. The V gene end was trimmed by 6 bases and the J gene end by 1 base; junction bases not matched to a gene: 5. The CDR3 covers 15 residues. CDR3 amino acids: CASRVAGYSYNEQFF. The CDR3 DNA follows: TGTGCCAGCAGGGTAGCGGGGTATTCCTACAATGAGCAGTTCTTC.

This clonotype came up a few times. The genes are TRBV6-4 and TRBJ2-3, with D tentatively TRBD2 (5 bases). The CDR3 is made up of 16 amino acids. V was clipped by 6 bases and J by 3 bases, with 19 bases between them. Germline V lookup: CDR1 MRHNA, CDR2 SNTAGT. The CDR3 spells CASSSGESGPTDTQYF. CDR3 bases: TGTGCCAGCAGCAGTGGGGAGAGTGGGCCGACAGATACGCAGTATTTT.